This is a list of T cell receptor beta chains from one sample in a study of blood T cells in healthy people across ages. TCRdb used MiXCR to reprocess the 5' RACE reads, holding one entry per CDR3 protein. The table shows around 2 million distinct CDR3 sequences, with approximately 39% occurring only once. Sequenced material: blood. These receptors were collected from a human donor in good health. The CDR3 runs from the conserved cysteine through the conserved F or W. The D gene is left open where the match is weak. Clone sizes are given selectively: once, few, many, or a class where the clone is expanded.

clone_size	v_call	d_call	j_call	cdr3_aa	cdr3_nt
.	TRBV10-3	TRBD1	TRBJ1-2	CAIGTGGIDGYTF	TGTGCCATCGGGACAGGTGGAATCGATGGCTACACCTTC
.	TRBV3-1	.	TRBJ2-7	CASSQAGVYNEQYF	TGTGCCAGCAGCCAAGCCGGCGTCTACAATGAGCAGTACTTC
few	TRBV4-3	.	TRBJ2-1	CASSQGPNNEQFF	TGCGCCAGCAGCCAGGGACCGAACAATGAGCAGTTCTTC
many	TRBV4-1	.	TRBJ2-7	CASSQEGNEQYF	TGTGCCAGCAGCCAAGAAGGGAACGAGCAGTACTTC
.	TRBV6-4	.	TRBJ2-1	CASSEWLGDNEQFF	TGTGCCAGCAGTGAATGGTTGGGTGACAATGAGCAGTTCTTC
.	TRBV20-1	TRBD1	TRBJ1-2	CSAPTGRIGYTF	TGCAGTGCCCCGACAGGGAGGATTGGCTACACCTTC
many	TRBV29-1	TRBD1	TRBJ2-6	CSVGQGGANVLTF	TGCAGCGTTGGACAGGGGGGGGCCAACGTCCTGACTTTC
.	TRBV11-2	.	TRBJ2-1	CASALLAGNEQFF	TGTGCCAGCGCCCTCCTAGCCGGGAATGAGCAGTTCTTC
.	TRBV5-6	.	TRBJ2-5	CASSSTAVQETQYF	TGTGCCAGCAGTTCGACGGCAGTACAAGAGACCCAGTACTTC
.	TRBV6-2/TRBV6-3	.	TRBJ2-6	CASSTSARDLRTGANVLTF	TGTGCCAGCAGTACCTCAGCCAGAGATCTTCGGACTGGGGCCAACGTCCTGACTTTC
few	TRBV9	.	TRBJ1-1	CASSVGLYGDAGTEAFF	TGTGCCAGCAGCGTAGGGCTTTACGGGGACGCGGGCACTGAAGCTTTCTTT
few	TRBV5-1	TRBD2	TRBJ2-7	CASSLGASGGSYEQYF	TGCGCCAGCAGCTTGGGGGCCAGCGGGGGCTCCTACGAGCAGTACTTC
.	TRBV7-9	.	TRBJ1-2	CASRLEGNGCTF	TGTGCCAGCAGACTAGAGGGGAATGGCTGCACCTTC
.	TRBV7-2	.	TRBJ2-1	CTSSFTGYEQFF	TGTACCAGCAGCTTCACAGGGTATGAGCAGTTCTTC
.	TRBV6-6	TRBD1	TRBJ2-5	CASRTTGGTETQYF	TGTGCCAGCAGAACTACAGGGGGCACAGAGACCCAGTACTTC
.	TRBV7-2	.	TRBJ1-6	CTSSLLGVSNSPLHF	TGTACCAGCAGCTTACTAGGAGTAAGCAATTCACCCCTCCACTTT
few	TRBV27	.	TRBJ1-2	CASSEHGLEGYTF	TGTGCCAGCAGTGAACACGGCCTCGAGGGCTACACCTTC
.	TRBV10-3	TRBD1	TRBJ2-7	CAISGSAETGVAIYEQYF	TGTGCCATCAGCGGTTCCGCCGAGACAGGGGTTGCTATCTACGAGCAGTACTTC
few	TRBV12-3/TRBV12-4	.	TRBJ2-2	CASSLGFPGELFF	TGTGCCAGCAGTTTGGGTTTCCCCGGGGAGCTGTTTTTT
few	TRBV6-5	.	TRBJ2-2	CASSYNSPGELFF	TGTGCCAGCAGTTACAATTCCCCCGGGGAGCTGTTTTTT
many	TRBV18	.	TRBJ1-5	CASSESNQPQHF	TGTGCCAGCAGTGAAAGCAATCAGCCCCAGCATTTT
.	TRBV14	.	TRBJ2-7	CASSSNRFSSYEQYF	TGTGCCAGCAGCTCTAATCGCTTCTCCTCCTACGAGCAGTACTTC
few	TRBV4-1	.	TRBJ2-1	CASSPHGGGLNEQFF	TGCGCCAGCAGCCCGCATGGAGGTGGACTCAATGAGCAGTTCTTC
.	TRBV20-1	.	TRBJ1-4	CSVAGTSKEKLFF	TGCAGTGTGGCTGGCACCTCAAAGGAAAAACTGTTTTTT
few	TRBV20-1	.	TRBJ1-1	CSARGRLMQGDQAFF	TGCAGTGCTAGAGGGCGACTAATGCAGGGCGATCAAGCTTTCTTT
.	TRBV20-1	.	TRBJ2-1	CSAREFVAYYDEQFF	TGCAGTGCTAGAGAGTTCGTAGCTTACTACGATGAGCAGTTCTTC
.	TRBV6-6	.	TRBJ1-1	CASLQVAAEAFF	TGTGCCAGCCTACAGGTCGCGGCGGAAGCTTTCTTT
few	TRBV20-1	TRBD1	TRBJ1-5	CSANRGAQPQHF	TGCAGTGCCAACAGGGGGGCTCAGCCCCAGCATTTT
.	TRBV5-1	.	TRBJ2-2	CASSSTGVANTGELFF	TGCGCCAGCAGCTCGACAGGAGTCGCGAACACCGGGGAGCTGTTTTTT
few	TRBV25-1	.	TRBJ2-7	CASSGGRNRAYYEQYF	TGTGCCAGCAGTGGGGGCAGGAACAGGGCTTATTACGAGCAGTACTTC
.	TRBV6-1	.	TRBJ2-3	CASSEAHRVGTDTQYF	TGTGCCAGCAGTGAAGCGCACAGGGTCGGCACAGATACGCAGTATTTT
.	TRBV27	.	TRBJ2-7	CASSFGEDCEQYF	TGTGCCAGCAGTTTTGGGGAGGACTGCGAGCAGTACTTC
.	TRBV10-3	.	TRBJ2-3	CAISAPGLQDTQYF	TGTGCCATCAGCGCTCCGGGACTGCAGGATACGCAGTATTTT
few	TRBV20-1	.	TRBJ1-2	CSVTGLRARFTYGYTF	TGCAGTGTCACAGGATTGCGGGCCAGATTTACCTATGGCTACACCTTC
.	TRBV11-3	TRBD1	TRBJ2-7	CASSLGQGEGYEQYF	TGTGCCAGCAGCTTAGGACAGGGTGAGGGCTACGAGCAGTACTTC
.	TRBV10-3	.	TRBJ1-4	CAISEASNEKLFF	TGTGCCATCAGTGAGGCGTCGAATGAAAAACTGTTTTTT
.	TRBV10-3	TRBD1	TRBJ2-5	CAISSSTGGEETQYF	TGTGCCATCAGCTCATCGACAGGGGGGGAGGAGACCCAGTACTTC
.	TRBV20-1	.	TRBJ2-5	CSARITGSETQYF	TGCAGTGCTAGGATAACAGGGTCAGAGACCCAGTACTTC
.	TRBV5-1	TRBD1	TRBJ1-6	CASAAGTGAHSPLHF	TGCGCCAGCGCGGCCGGGACAGGGGCCCATTCACCCCTCCACTTT
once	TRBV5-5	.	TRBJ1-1	CASSLGGQGITEAFF	TGTGCCAGCAGCTTGGGTGGGCAGGGAATAACTGAAGCTTTCTTT
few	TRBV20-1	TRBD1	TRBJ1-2	CSARGRTGQGYTF	TGCAGTGCTAGGGGCAGGACAGGGCAAGGCTACACCTTC
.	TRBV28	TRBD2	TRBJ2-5	CASSLLASGDETQYF	TGTGCCAGCAGTTTATTGGCTAGCGGGGATGAGACCCAGTACTTC
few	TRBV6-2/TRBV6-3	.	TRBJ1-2	CASSYSPVGYGYTF	TGTGCCAGCAGTTACTCACCCGTCGGTTATGGCTACACCTTC
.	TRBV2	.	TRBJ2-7	CAQGPGRGYEQYF	TGTGCCCAAGGGCCGGGCAGGGGATACGAGCAGTACTTC
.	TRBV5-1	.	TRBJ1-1	CASSLDLEAEAFF	TGCGCCAGCAGCTTGGATTTGGAAGCCGAAGCTTTCTTT
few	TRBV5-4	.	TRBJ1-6	CASSSSKAPKAPLHF	TGTGCCAGCAGTTCTTCCAAGGCCCCTAAGGCACCCCTCCACTTT
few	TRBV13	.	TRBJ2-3	CASSFRQKTDTQYF	TGTGCCAGCAGCTTCCGACAGAAGACAGATACGCAGTATTTT
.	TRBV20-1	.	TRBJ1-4	CSAVRGIYNEKLFF	TGCAGTGCTGTTCGTGGCATTTACAATGAAAAACTGTTTTTT
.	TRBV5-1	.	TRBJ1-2	CTSSRNRDGKYGYTF	TGCACCAGCAGCCGAAACCGGGACGGAAAATATGGCTACACCTTC
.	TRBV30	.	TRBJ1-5	CAWSDTGGYQPQHF	TGTGCCTGGAGTGACACGGGGGGTTATCAGCCCCAGCATTTT
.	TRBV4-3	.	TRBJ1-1	CASSQAEGITEAFF	TGCGCCAGCAGCCAAGCTGAGGGAATCACTGAAGCTTTCTTT
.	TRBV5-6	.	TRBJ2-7	CASSLAARWQAPLYEQYF	TGTGCCAGCAGCTTGGCGGCCCGGTGGCAGGCTCCCTTATACGAGCAGTACTTC
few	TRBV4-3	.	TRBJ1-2	CASSQFGQYGYTF	TGCGCCAGCAGCCAATTTGGGCAATATGGCTACACCTTC
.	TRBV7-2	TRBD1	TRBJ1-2	CASSFGRDRGYTF	TGTGCCAGCAGCTTTGGCCGGGACAGAGGCTACACCTTC
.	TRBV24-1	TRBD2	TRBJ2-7	CATSNLGGFEQYF	TGTGCCACCAGTAATTTGGGAGGGTTCGAGCAGTACTTC
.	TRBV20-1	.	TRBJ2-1	CSAPRSSGYNEQFF	TGCAGTGCTCCACGGTCCAGTGGCTACAATGAGCAGTTCTTC
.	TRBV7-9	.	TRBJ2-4	CASSLASGPGYNERYF	TGTGCCAGCAGCTTAGCTTCGGGGCCAGGCTACAATGAGCGGTACTTC